These T cell receptor beta chains were read from a single sample in a study of identical twins. TCRdb reprocessed the 5' RACE reads via MiXCR and lists one record per CDR3 protein. The data hold 210,000 or so distinct CDR3 sequences, with 6% to 9% observed a single time. These data were likewise used in another study, on yellow fever vaccine responses in identical twins.

The sequencing sample was made of memory (CD45RO+) T cells sorted from blood. These receptors came from a woman aged 18-29 years in good health. Both conserved end residues are part of each CDR3. The D gene is left open where the match is weak. The size field is filled for only some rows; it gives once, few, many or a size class.

v_gene: TRBV7-2
len: 12
d_gene: NA
j_gene: TRBJ2-1
abundance: many
CDR3aa: CASSQQGNEQFF
CDR3nt: TGTGCCAGCAGCCAACAGGGAAATGAGCAGTTCTTC

v_gene: TRBV12-3/TRBV12-4
len: 14
d_gene: TRBD2
j_gene: TRBJ2-7
abundance: many
CDR3aa: CASSSGTIPYEQYF
CDR3nt: TGTGCCAGCAGTTCCGGGACTATTCCCTACGAGCAGTACTTC

v_gene: TRBV4-2
len: 16
d_gene: TRBD2
j_gene: TRBJ2-5
abundance: NA
CDR3aa: CASSQTSGVVQETQYF
CDR3nt: TGTGCCAGCAGCCAGACTAGCGGGGTGGTCCAAGAGACCCAGTACTTC

v_gene: TRBV2
len: 15
d_gene: TRBD2
j_gene: TRBJ2-1
abundance: many
CDR3aa: CASTIAGGLYNEQFF
CDR3nt: TGTGCCAGCACCATAGCGGGGGGTCTCTACAATGAGCAGTTCTTC

v_gene: TRBV15
len: 14
d_gene: NA
j_gene: TRBJ2-2
abundance: many
CDR3aa: CATSRDGAGGELFF
CDR3nt: TGTGCCACCAGCAGAGATGGAGCAGGCGGGGAGCTGTTTTTT

v_gene: TRBV4-3
len: 14
d_gene: NA
j_gene: TRBJ2-3
abundance: many
CDR3aa: CASSQVPGTDTQYF
CDR3nt: TGCGCCAGCAGCCAAGTGCCGGGCACAGATACGCAGTATTTT

v_gene: TRBV4-3
len: 15
d_gene: NA
j_gene: TRBJ2-1
abundance: many
CDR3aa: CASSQDHLPSNEQFF
CDR3nt: TGCGCCAGCAGCCAAGATCATCTGCCCTCCAATGAGCAGTTCTTC

v_gene: TRBV3-1
len: 12
d_gene: NA
j_gene: TRBJ2-1
abundance: few
CDR3aa: CASSQAPTEQFF
CDR3nt: TGTGCCAGCAGCCAAGCTCCTACTGAGCAGTTCTTC

v_gene: TRBV7-3
len: 14
d_gene: NA
j_gene: TRBJ2-3
abundance: many
CDR3aa: CASSLTGSTDTQYF
CDR3nt: TGTGCCAGCAGCTTGACTGGGAGCACAGATACGCAGTATTTT

v_gene: TRBV12-5
len: 16
d_gene: TRBD2
j_gene: TRBJ2-2
abundance: few
CDR3aa: CASGWTSGGAPGELFF
CDR3nt: TGTGCTAGTGGTTGGACTAGCGGGGGGGCCCCCGGGGAGCTGTTTTTT

v_gene: TRBV6-4
len: 16
d_gene: TRBD2
j_gene: TRBJ2-1
abundance: few
CDR3aa: CASSLTSGSGNNEQFF
CDR3nt: TGTGCCAGCAGCTTAACTAGCGGGAGTGGGAACAATGAGCAGTTCTTC

v_gene: TRBV7-8
len: 15
d_gene: TRBD2
j_gene: TRBJ2-7
abundance: few
CDR3aa: CASSLPSGNSYEQYF
CDR3nt: TGTGCCAGCAGCCTCCCTAGCGGGAATTCCTACGAGCAGTACTTC

v_gene: TRBV7-3
len: 14
d_gene: NA
j_gene: TRBJ2-1
abundance: many
CDR3aa: CASSLTGRGDEQFF
CDR3nt: TGTGCCAGCAGCTTAACAGGCAGGGGGGATGAGCAGTTCTTC

v_gene: TRBV28
len: 14
d_gene: NA
j_gene: TRBJ2-5
abundance: few
CDR3aa: CASSLVRGGETQYF
CDR3nt: TGTGCCAGCAGTTTAGTTAGGGGTGGAGAGACCCAGTACTTC

v_gene: TRBV7-2
len: 15
d_gene: TRBD2
j_gene: TRBJ2-5
abundance: few
CDR3aa: CASSGQAGGSETQYF
CDR3nt: TGTGCCAGCAGCGGTCAAGCGGGAGGCTCGGAGACCCAGTACTTC

v_gene: TRBV12-3/TRBV12-4
len: 15
d_gene: NA
j_gene: TRBJ2-7
abundance: many
CDR3aa: CASSLDRVGAYEQYF
CDR3nt: TGTGCCAGCAGTTTAGATCGGGTGGGAGCCTACGAGCAGTACTTC

v_gene: TRBV28
len: 19
d_gene: TRBD1
j_gene: TRBJ2-7
abundance: few
CDR3aa: CASSTITGTGAGDPYEQYF
CDR3nt: TGTGCCAGCAGTACCATCACCGGGACAGGGGCAGGTGATCCCTACGAGCAGTACTTC

v_gene: TRBV5-1
len: 15
d_gene: TRBD1
j_gene: TRBJ2-5
abundance: few
CDR3aa: CASSLAGGAVETQYF
CDR3nt: TGCGCCAGCAGCTTGGCAGGGGGCGCCGTGGAGACCCAGTACTTC

v_gene: TRBV7-9
len: 16
d_gene: TRBD2
j_gene: TRBJ2-5
abundance: NA
CDR3aa: CASSRASGRGQETQYF
CDR3nt: TGTGCCAGCAGCCGTGCGAGCGGGAGAGGGCAAGAGACCCAGTACTTC

v_gene: TRBV14
len: 15
d_gene: TRBD1
j_gene: TRBJ1-6
abundance: NA
CDR3aa: CASSRQGQGYSPLHF
CDR3nt: TGTGCCAGCAGCCGGCAGGGACAGGGCTATTCACCCCTCCACTTT

v_gene: TRBV28
len: 11
d_gene: NA
j_gene: TRBJ2-1
abundance: few
CDR3aa: CAAGGNHEQFF
CDR3nt: TGTGCAGCTGGAGGTAACCATGAGCAGTTCTTC

v_gene: TRBV7-3
len: 16
d_gene: NA
j_gene: TRBJ2-2
abundance: many
CDR3aa: CASSLTGGATTGELFF
CDR3nt: TGTGCCAGCAGCTTAACCGGGGGAGCCACCACCGGGGAGCTGTTTTTT

v_gene: TRBV7-2
len: 16
d_gene: TRBD2
j_gene: TRBJ2-3
abundance: many
CDR3aa: CASSFDSAGGRDTQYF
CDR3nt: TGTGCCAGCAGCTTTGACTCAGCGGGGGGTAGAGATACGCAGTATTTT

v_gene: TRBV5-1
len: 15
d_gene: TRBD1
j_gene: TRBJ2-3
abundance: many
CDR3aa: CASSLRTGGTDTQYF
CDR3nt: TGCGCCAGCAGCCTCAGGACAGGGGGCACAGATACGCAGTATTTT

v_gene: TRBV6-1
len: 18
d_gene: NA
j_gene: TRBJ2-3
abundance: NA
CDR3aa: CASSPRAAFVDRTDTQYF
CDR3nt: TGTGCCAGCAGCCCACGGGCCGCATTTGTAGACCGCACAGATACGCAGTATTTT

v_gene: TRBV20-1
len: 13
d_gene: TRBD1
j_gene: TRBJ1-1
abundance: few
CDR3aa: CSAHGQGITEAFF
CDR3nt: TGCAGTGCACATGGACAGGGGATAACTGAAGCTTTCTTT

v_gene: TRBV7-9
len: 16
d_gene: TRBD1
j_gene: TRBJ1-6
abundance: NA
CDR3aa: CASSLRLDRNNSPLHF
CDR3nt: TGTGCCAGCAGCTTAAGGCTGGACAGGAATAATTCACCCCTCCACTTT